A single sample is the source of the 14 T cell receptor beta chains below, sequenced in a study of blood T cell repertoires in COVID-19. TCRdb's table, derived via immunoSEQ multiplex PCR, lists solely in-frame clones and lacks some. The sample holds some 70,000 clones, 80% to 90% seen once. The source material was peripheral blood. These receptors were obtained from a man aged 55 to 69 with acute or convalescent COVID-19.

The chain combines TRBV19 with TRBJ2-7; 9 positions agree with TRBD1. The CDR3 is made up of 13 amino acids. V shed 6 bases, J shed 6 bases, and the junction held 6 bases outside the gene matches. Germline V lookup: CDR1 LNHDA, CDR2 SQIVND (reference sequence). DNA for the CDR3: TGTGCCAGTAGCCGGGACAGGGTTGGCGAGCAGTACTTC. This codes for CASSRDRVGEQYF. The full variable domain, completed using reference TRBV19 and TRBJ2-7, is DGGITQSPKYLFRKEGQNVTLSCEQNLNHDAMYWYRQDPGQGLRLIYYSQIVNDFQKGDIAEGYSVSREKKESFPLTVTSAQKNPTAFYLCASSRDRVGEQYFGPGTRLTVT.

V and J are TRBV28 and TRBJ2-5; the D gene is possibly TRBD1 (6 bases). The germline gives CDR1 MDHEN, CDR2 SYDVKM. The CDR3 sequence is 13 residues long. V lost 4 bases, J lost 4 bases, and 10 bases lay in between. The CDR3 region has the DNA TGTGCCAGCAGTTCTTTCAGGGGAGAGACCCAGTACTTC. Its translation: CASSSFRGETQYF.

This chain connects TRBV2 to TRBJ1-6; D is uncertain. Germline CDR1 SNHLY, CDR2 FYNNEI. The CDR3 spans 14 residues. The germline V and J ends were trimmed by 1 base and 7 bases, with 8 bases remaining between them. The CDR3 DNA is TGTGCCAGCAGTGAAGGTGTAGCCAATTCACCCCTCCACTTT. Its protein product is CASSEGVANSPLHF.

The chain has TRBV9 and TRBJ2-2, with a tentative D call TRBD1 (5 bases). V dropped 6 bases and J dropped 0 bases, with 15 bases sitting between them. Germline assignment: CDR1 SGDLS and CDR2 YYNGEE. This CDR3 comprises 16 residues. The CDR3 nucleotides read TGTGCCAGCACTCCTCAAGGGGCGGCGAACACCGGGGAGCTGTTTTTT. Translation gives CASTPQGAANTGELFF. The whole variable domain, filled in from reference TRBV9 and TRBJ2-2, reads DSGVTQTPKHLITATGQRVTLRCSPRSGDLSVYWYQQSLDQGLQFLIQYYNGEERAKGNILERFSAQQFPDLHSELNLSSLELGDSALYFCASTPQGAANTGELFFGEGSRLTVL.

V usage is TRBV24-1 and J usage is TRBJ2-1; D may be TRBD1 (6 bases). The CDR3 extends over 15 amino acids. V gave up 3 bases and J gave up 2 bases, with 10 bases separating them. In germline, CDR1 is KGHDR, CDR2 SFDVKD. In DNA, the CDR3 is TGTGCCACCAGTGATGGGACACCTACCTACAATGAGCAGTTCTTC. As protein: CATSDGTPTYNEQFF.

The V call is TRBV9, the J call TRBJ1-1; TRBD1 aligns across 7 bases. V shed 6 bases and J 7 bases; nucleotides not matched to a gene: 3. Germline V gene sequence: CDR1 SGDLS, CDR2 YYNGEE. The CDR3 extends over 11 amino acids. CDR3 residues: CASTDRLEAFF. CDR3 in DNA: TGTGCCAGCACGGACAGGCTTGAAGCTTTCTTT.

The chain uses TRBV5-4 and TRBJ2-7; no firm D call. V dropped 0 bases and J dropped 6 bases, with 10 bases sitting between them. The germline V gene encodes CDR1 SGHNT and CDR2 YYREEE (reference sequence). CDR3 length equals 13 residues. For the CDR3, the DNA is TGTGCCAGCAGCTTGGCCGGTTTCTCCGAGCAGTACTTC. This sequence encodes CASSLAGFSEQYF. Using reference TRBV5-4 and TRBJ2-7 for the parts outside the CDR3, the full variable domain is ETGVTQSPTHLIKTRGQQVTLRCSSQSGHNTVSWYQQALGQGPQFIFQYYREEENGRGNFPPRFSGLQFPNYSSELNVNALELDDSALYLCASSLAGFSEQYFGPGTRLTVT.

The chain links TRBV5-1 to TRBJ2-7, with TRBD1 as a possible D gene (5 bases). Deletions cut 0 bases from V and 0 bases from J, with 7 bases between. This CDR3 has 14 amino acids. CDR1 and CDR2 from the germline V gene are SGHRS and YFSETQ. The CDR3 coding sequence is TGCGCCAGCAGCTTGGAAGGGGCCTCCTACGAGCAGTACTTC. Translated, it gives CASSLEGASYEQYF.

The chain has TRBV7-9 and TRBJ1-6, with TRBD1 as a possible D gene (6 bases). Germline CDR1 is SEHNR and CDR2 is FQNEAQ (reference sequence). The CDR3 spans 16 residues. Trimming left V 5 bases short and J 0 bases short, with 11 bases between. This CDR3 reads CASSPDRPSYNSPLHF. The CDR3 coding sequence is TGTGCCAGCAGCCCGGACAGACCCTCCTATAATTCACCCCTCCACTTT.

The chain is built from TRBV3-1 (or the pseudogene TRBV3-2) and TRBJ2-3; 7 bases fit TRBD1. J was trimmed by 3 bases and V by 3 bases; bases with no gene match: 6. In germline, CDR1 is LGHDT, CDR2 YNNKEL (reference sequence). This CDR3 has 15 residues. Here the CDR3 reads CASSHTGTATDTQYF. In nucleotides, the CDR3 is TGTGCCAGCAGCCATACAGGGACAGCAACAGATACGCAGTATTTT.

As regards this clone: The sample holds other DNA sequences that translate to the same CDR3. The chain couples TRBV7-9 to TRBJ1-2, with TRBD1 as a possible D gene (5 bases). The germline gives CDR1 SEHNR, CDR2 FQNEAQ (reference sequence). CDR3 size: 14 residues. Trimming left V 1 base short and J 2 bases short, with 8 bases between. CDR3 amino acids: CASSLGSGNYGYTF. The DNA for the CDR3 is TGTGCCAGCAGCTTAGGATCAGGGAACTATGGCTACACCTTC.

A single count supports this clone. The J gene is TRBJ1-2, the V gene TRBV6-2 or TRBV6-3; a weak D match, TRBD1 (5 bases). The CDR3 extends over 16 amino acids. V gave up 3 bases and J gave up 5 bases, with 19 bases separating them. Germline CDR1 and CDR2: MNHEY and SVGEGT. This CDR3 is CASSYSGARAGYGYTF. In DNA, the CDR3 is TGTGCCAGCAGTTATTCCGGGGCCCGGGCGGGGTATGGCTACACCTTC.

The CDR3 bases are TGCGCCAGCAGCTTTACAGGAATCCCGAGCTCTGGAAACACCATATATTTT. Translation gives CASSFTGIPSSGNTIYF. V gene TRBV5-1 combines with J gene TRBJ1-3; possibly TRBD1 for D (5 bases). CDR1 is SGHRS and CDR2 is YFSETQ in the germline V gene. V was clipped by 2 bases and J by 0 bases, with 15 bases between them. This CDR3 is built from 17 residues. Complete variable domain (other parts from reference TRBV5-1 and TRBJ1-3): KAGVTQTPRYLIKTRGQQVTLSCSPISGHRSVSWYQQTPGQGLQFLFEYFSETQRNKGNFPGRFSGRQFSNSRSEMNVSTLELGDSALYLCASSFTGIPSSGNTIYFGEGSWLTVV.

The gene calls are TRBV6-5 and TRBJ2-3; 8 bases are shared with TRBD2. V shed 7 bases, J shed 6 bases, and the junction held 12 bases outside the gene matches. CDR1 is MNHEY and CDR2 is SVGAGI in the germline V gene. The CDR3 is made up of 15 amino acids. In DNA, the CDR3 is TGTGCCAGCATCGTTAGCGGGGACCCCGGGGATACGCAGTATTTT. It encodes CASIVSGDPGDTQYF.